This passage covers 12 T cell receptor beta chains from one sample sequenced in a study of neurological immune-mediated disorders. TCRdb re-called the 5' RACE reads with MiXCR, one entry per CDR3 protein. This sample has approximately 43,000 distinct CDR3 sequences; more than 2% occur once, and the top ten carry around 12%. The sequenced sample was PBMCs. The receptors shown here come from a man aged 30 to 45 with multiple sclerosis.

In this sample, this clonotype turned up many times. The chain employs TRBV5-1 and TRBJ1-4, with D unclear. This CDR3 region has 15 residues. V was trimmed by 0 bases and J by 8 bases, leaving 14 bases between them. Per germline, CDR1 SGHRS and CDR2 YFSETQ. In DNA, the CDR3 is TGCGCCAGCAGCTTGGAAAGATACCGAAAGGAAAAACTGTTTTTT. Amino acids: CASSLERYRKEKLFF.

This clonotype was seen at least ten times. V gene TRBV9 combines with J gene TRBJ1-1, with D unresolved. V lost 4 bases and J 4 bases, leaving 17 bases between the germline ends. CDR3 length: 15 residues. CDR1 is SGDLS and CDR2 is YYNGEE in the germline V gene. The DNA of the CDR3 is TGTGCCAGCAGCCTGACCGGGTCTCCTCTCACTGAAGCTTTCTTT. Residues: CASSLTGSPLTEAFF.

This clonotype was seen many times. This chain connects TRBV20-1 to TRBJ2-7; D is perhaps TRBD2 (5 bases). The CDR3 spans 14 residues. Deletions cut 5 bases from V and 2 bases from J, with 16 bases between. Germline-derived CDR1 and CDR2 are DFQATT and SNEGSKA (reference sequence). The CDR3 DNA reads as TGCAGTGCTTACCCAGCGGAAGCAACCTACGAGCAGTACTTC. This sequence encodes CSAYPAEATYEQYF.

This clonotype was seen repeatedly, ten times or more. The rearrangement joins TRBV4-2 to TRBJ2-1; D perhaps matches TRBD2 (5 bases). Deletions cut 4 bases from V and 13 bases from J, with 17 bases between. Germline-derived CDR1 and CDR2 are LGHNA and YNFKEQ. This CDR3 spans 13 amino acids. The CDR3 region has the DNA TGTGCCAGCAGCCTGGAAATTGACTACATCCAGTTCTTC. It specifies CASSLEIDYIQFF.

The table lists this clonotype with many counts. The chain is built from TRBV20-1 and TRBJ2-1, with 7 positions matching TRBD2. Trimming cost V 6 bases and J 4 bases; bases outside gene matches: 9. CDR1 is DFQATT and CDR2 is SNEGSKA in the germline V gene (reference sequence). The CDR3 has 14 amino acids. CDR3 sequence (DNA): TGCAGTGCCTTACTAAGCGGGATTTACAATGAGCAGTTCTTC. Translated: CSALLSGIYNEQFF.

At least ten counts were recorded for this clonotype. J is TRBJ2-1 and V is TRBV12-3 or TRBV12-4; D uncertain. V lost 2 bases, J lost 5 bases, and 4 bases lay in between. The length of the CDR3 is 12 residues. CDR3 amino acids: CASSLTDNEQFF. The CDR3 DNA reads as TGTGCCAGCAGTTTAACAGACAATGAGCAGTTCTTC.

Ten or more counts support this clonotype. The chain recombines TRBV3-1 with TRBJ1-2; TRBD1 aligns across 8 bases. Germline V gene data show CDR1 as LGHDT and CDR2 as YNNKEL (reference sequence). The CDR3 is 14 residues long. V lost 4 bases, J lost 2 bases, and 3 bases stayed unmatched. The CDR3 loop is CASSRRTGNYGYTF. DNA for the CDR3: TGTGCCAGCAGCCGCAGGACAGGGAACTATGGCTACACCTTC.

This clonotype was counted ten times or more. The chain uses TRBV9 and TRBJ2-1; possibly TRBD2 for D (5 bases). V gave up 3 bases and J gave up 5 bases, with 12 bases separating them. This CDR3 contains 14 residues. Germline CDR1 and CDR2: SGDLS and YYNGEE. The CDR3 loop is CASSGGPLDNEQFF. CDR3 DNA: TGTGCCAGCAGCGGAGGGCCACTAGACAATGAGCAGTTCTTC.

This clonotype was observed at least ten times. The V gene is TRBV7-2, the J gene TRBJ2-7; D remains ambiguous. The length of the CDR3 is 15 residues. Germline V lookup: CDR1 SGHTA, CDR2 FQGNSA. V shed 5 bases and J shed 0 bases, with 14 bases lying between them. CDR3 sequence reads: CASSQHGVSSYEQYF. DNA of the CDR3: TGTGCCAGCAGCCAGCACGGCGTAAGCTCCTACGAGCAGTACTTC.

This clonotype has ten or more counts. The rearrangement uses TRBV20-1 and TRBJ1-1; 7 bases line up with TRBD1. The CDR3 extends over 14 amino acids. The V gene's germline CDR1 is DFQATT and CDR2 SNEGSKA (reference sequence). The trim removed 3 bases at V and 4 bases at J, leaving 8 bases unmatched. As DNA, the CDR3 is TGCAGTGCTAGGCGGAGGGGGCGGATCACTGAAGCTTTCTTT. Translated, it gives CSARRRGRITEAFF.

This clonotype occurred many times. This chain connects TRBV28 to TRBJ2-3, with TRBD1 as a possible D gene (6 bases). Germline V gene data show CDR1 as MDHEN and CDR2 as SYDVKM. This CDR3 has 13 residues. Trimming shortened V by 6 bases and J by 4 bases, and 11 bases separated the two germline ends. CDR3 amino acids: CASSRDTSDTQYF. For the CDR3, the DNA is TGTGCCAGCAGCCGGGACACCTCAGATACGCAGTATTTT.

In its sample, this clonotype was seen many times. This sequence joins TRBV12-3 or TRBV12-4 and TRBJ1-2, with D perhaps TRBD1 (5 bases). The CDR3 extends over 15 amino acids. V lost 3 bases and J lost 4, with 15 bases in between. The CDR3 is CASSFDSYPLYGYTF. The CDR3 nucleotides are TGTGCCAGCAGTTTTGACAGCTATCCTCTCTATGGCTACACCTTC.